This entry features one T cell receptor (beta chain) sequence. Antigen specificity is unknown. This sample is part of a study of beta chain features in type 1 diabetes. About the study: Across all samples, roughly 100,000,000 sorted cells were examined.

The authors reverse transcribed all of the isolated RNA, so sequencing captured expressed TCRB transcripts. The method was immunoSEQ multiplex PCR; TCRdb's version includes in-frame clones alone and lacks a portion of them. The profile covers fewer than 250,000 clones, with roughly two thirds appearing a single time and approximately 0.053% taken by the ten largest. Germline V lookup: CDR1 SNHLY, CDR2 FYNNEI. This CDR3 spans 11 amino acids. The study's findings and limits: Fewer insertions but more deletions were seen at VDJ junctions in type 1 diabetes patients. Type 1 diabetes patients showed a moderate but significant shortening of TCRB CDR3s in all four CD4+ subsets. Comparison showed that naive, central memory and Treg TCRB repertoires appeared more similar among patients than among healthy donors.

The source is a man aged 25-40 years in good health. The V and J genes are TRBV2 and TRBJ2-1; 8 bases match TRBD1. The sample was naive CD4+ T cells from blood. The CDR3 DNA is TGTGCAGGGAGACAGGGGAATGAGCAGTTCTTC. This sequence encodes CAGRQGNEQFF.